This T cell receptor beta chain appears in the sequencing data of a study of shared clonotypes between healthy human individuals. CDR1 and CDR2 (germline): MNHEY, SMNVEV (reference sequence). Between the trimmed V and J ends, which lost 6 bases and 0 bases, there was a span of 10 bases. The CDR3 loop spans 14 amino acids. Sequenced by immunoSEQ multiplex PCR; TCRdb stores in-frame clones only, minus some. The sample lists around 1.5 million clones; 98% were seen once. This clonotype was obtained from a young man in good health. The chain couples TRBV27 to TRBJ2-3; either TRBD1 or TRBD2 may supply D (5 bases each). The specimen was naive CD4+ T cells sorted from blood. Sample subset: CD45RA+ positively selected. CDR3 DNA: TGTGCCAGCAGAGGGGAGTTTAGCACAGATACGCAGTATTTT. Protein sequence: CASRGEFSTDTQYF.